Listed here is a single T cell receptor beta chain. This clone was seen only once. Its antigen is currently not known. No much larger clone is present one base from it, and per-base qualities are unavailable. The data stem from a study of cytomegalovirus exposure and HLA in healthy donors (dated by TCRdb to 2015 to 2018). Study-wide context: An earlier analysis of approximately 640 of the donors reported roughly 300 Gb of sequence data and 120 million or so unique TCR beta sequences from 150 million to 200 million T cells. The study used immunosequencing to profile the T cell repertoires of several hundred subjects and linked those repertoires to cytomegalovirus serostatus. A later genetic analysis took genome-wide SNP genotypes for about 55% of the roughly 670 donors and used that subset as a discovery cohort. Typing coverage differed by locus: A, B, C, DRB1 and DQB1 were typed in roughly 629-630 donors, DQA1 in roughly 510, DPA1 in some 600, and DPB1 in just under 480. In a later analysis, previously published TCR beta repertoires from 666 donors were re-analyzed and high-resolution HLA genotyping was added so that TCR occurrence patterns could be studied. An earlier analysis of 587 of the donors applied high-throughput TCR beta sequencing to assess whether each TCR beta V gene segment acted as functional or pseudogenic. Because of strong linkage in the cohort, roughly five DR-DQ haplotypes were treated as single units for association and clustering. The genetic ancestry cluster associated with self-reported Caucasian donors included about four fifths of the 300 to 400 genotyped donors. The study aimed to test whether signatures of past pathogen exposure could be identified by cataloging public T cell receptors. Rather than using new phenotypic data, the later analysis identified candidate immune exposures from TCR beta sequences and from how often those sequences occurred across donors. HLA typing covered class I and class II loci at four-digit resolution. All discovery cohort repertoires had been generated using a single sequencing platform. About 300 gigabases of sequencing data and tens of millions of unique TCR sequences were included in an early release covering roughly 600 HLA-typed donors. To predict cytomegalovirus infection status, the study brought together high-throughput TCR immunosequencing, statistical association of individual TCRs with disease status, and machine learning. In addition to the first cohort of 666 subjects, a separate validation cohort of 120 different subjects was used. Donor age, sex, ethnicity and CMV serostatus were compiled together with the repertoire data. Among over 350 genotyped donors of the cohort, an average of roughly 240,000 unique TCR beta nucleotide sequences were sequenced per donor, approximately 20% of them non-productive.

The library was prepared using the immunoSEQ multiplex PCR assay. For the multiplex PCR, a mixture combining 60 forward primers for TCR Vbeta segments and 13 reverse primers for TCR Jbeta segments was used. A multiplex PCR assay on genomic DNA amplified the CDR3 region of rearranged TCR beta genes. The amplified TCR beta libraries were sequenced on the Illumina HiSeq System as 87-base-pair reads. The authors' pipeline ran thus. In a later analysis, some 80 million unique TCR beta chains were counted across the approximately 640 repertoires, and roughly 10 million of these chains were shared by at least two donors. Raw reads were error-corrected and collapsed into unique sequences by a nearest-neighbor algorithm in which closely related sequences were merged to remove PCR and sequencing errors. Alignment of CDR3 sequences to IMGT reference sequences was used to assign V, D and J gene segments. For a sequence to be retained, at least a six-nucleotide match to both a V gene segment and a J gene segment was required. A rearrangement counted as productive if the CDR3 had no stop codons and remained in frame with V and J, and every other rearrangement counted as non-productive. Following IMGT convention, CDR3 was defined as the stretch from the second conserved V-encoded cysteine up to the conserved J-encoded phenylalanine. The earlier analysis of roughly 590 of the donors excluded sequences that lacked an unambiguous match to a single V gene segment. An earlier analysis of several hundred of the donors called V segments functional above 56.7% productive rearrangements and segregating when the between-donor standard deviation exceeded 5%. A statistical classification framework was built to diagnose cytomegalovirus status from the catalog of TCR beta chain sequences. V and J gene assignment, in a later analysis, came from comparing TCR nucleotide sequences with IMGT/GENE-DB human TR gene sequences. The TCRdist pipeline was used in a later analysis to assign CDR3 sequences and most-parsimonious VDJ recombination scenarios. In a later analysis, each TCR beta chain was defined by its CDR3 amino acid sequence together with its V-gene family, and reads lacking a unique V-gene family were excluded. To address suspected cross-contamination and a sequencing artifact, a later analysis removed roughly 640 highly shared, low-generation-probability nucleotide sequences. In a later analysis, a clonal expansion index was calculated for each public chain from normalized within-repertoire ranks of inferred template counts. A later analysis computed generation probabilities with a VDJ recombination model fitted to out-of-frame rearrangements, and checked the results against IGoR. In a later analysis, TCR-TCR, TCR-HLA and TCR-CMV co-occurrence was scored with hypergeometric tests, and a repertoire-size bias correction was applied to TCR pairs. In a later analysis, false discovery rates were estimated by permuting HLA or CMV assignments 20 times. In a later analysis, co-occurring TCRs were grouped using DBSCAN, with TCRdist sequence similarity added in when clustering inside HLA-allele-positive subsets. Co-occurrence clustering excluded repertoires with fewer than 30,000 or more than 120,000 public chains, plus five with anomalous nucleotide sharing. The table was pulled from immuneACCESS by TCRdb, which kept in-frame rearrangements only. Such tables lose some clones; where checked, under half of the loss comes from unresolved V genes, and the rest has no known cause. The V and J calls and clone size are taken from that table; D and trimming were inferred from the DNA. The sample table lists some 120,000 clones, roughly 69% of them with a count of one. The ten largest clones represent approximately 8.2% of the sample.

What the research found in general, with its limitations: The study gave a list of roughly 150 TCR beta chains associated with cytomegalovirus. In a later analysis, HLA-associated TCR beta chains showed more clonal expansion and lower generation probabilities than non-associated chains that were equally common. An association between a missense DCLRE1C variant and V-gene and J-gene trimming of TCR beta chains was found in a later genetic analysis and replicated in an independent cohort. An earlier analysis of approximately 540 of the donors showed that most TCR beta V segments appeared in productive rearrangements either about 87% or about 30% of the time, which broadly matched IMGT annotations. In a later analysis, most CMV-associated TCR beta chains were found to appear HLA-restricted, with HLA associations seemingly driven largely by CMV exposure. In this cohort, only TCR beta chains were sequenced, and detectable features were limited by the absence of alpha or paired-chain data. A later analysis found that TCR association rates varied across HLA loci, with DRB1 alleles showing the most associated TCRs and HLA-C alleles the fewest. The classifier was reported to diagnose cytomegalovirus status with high specificity and sensitivity in both the original cohort and the validation cohort. When HLA alleles, especially DR and DQ, strongly co-occurred, attributing TCR associations to individual alleles was difficult. A further reported finding was that TCR beta sequences accurately predicted the HLA-A and HLA-B alleles for most subjects in the first cohort. While some public TCRs were present in many individuals, most TCR sequences turned up only very rarely across donors. It was suggested by the authors that the approach could potentially be generalized to other disease states and immunological phenotypes. Three of the identified cytomegalovirus-associated TCR beta chains were confirmed in vitro to be specific for cytomegalovirus antigens. Immune exposure information for the cohort was limited to CMV serostatus. Roughly uniform sequencing depth across donors was assumed in presence/absence analyses, although this assumption may not hold. A cluster of highly shared sequence variants was judged likely to be a technical artifact of the sequencing pipeline. At a false discovery rate of 0.05, a later analysis linked some 18,000 TCR beta sequences to specific HLA alleles. Because HLA typing was unavailable for some donors at each locus, only the typed subset was used in association tests. In a later genetic analysis, fewer N-insertions in productive TCRs were reported among donors in an Asian-associated ancestry cluster than the roughly 700-donor mean. According to a later analysis, parvovirus B19, influenza, CMV and Epstein-Barr virus appeared linked to several top co-occurrence clusters. Because counts were too low, seventeen rarely observed V segments, including chromosome 9 orphons, were excluded from the earlier analysis of 500 to 700 of the donors. Linkage disequilibrium might explain the correlated functional status among segregating V segments, but an unknown experimental factor could not be excluded.

The cohort comprised hundreds of healthy bone marrow donors. All cohort members were sampled while nominally healthy, although unrecorded immune exposures were likely present. The donor was CMV seropositive and belonged to the group of 250 to 300 seropositive cohort members. Every donor gave a peripheral blood sample, and the peripheral blood mononuclear cells from that sample were used for TCR beta sequencing. Genomic DNA extraction from the blood cell samples was performed with the Qiagen DNeasy Blood Extraction Kit. Material: PBMCs. This clonotype was sampled from a woman aged 40 to 50 in good health and CMV-seropositive.

The sequenced DNA: TGCAGCGTCGACACAGGGTACGAGACCCAGTACTTC. Its translation is CSVDTGYETQYF. The rearrangement combines TRBV29-1 with TRBJ2-5, with TRBD1 as a weak D call on 6 bases. V is shortened by 6 bases, J by 5 bases, and the region joining them spans 13 bases. The germline V gene supplies CDR1 SQVTM and CDR2 ANQGSEA. Reading from cysteine to phenylalanine, the CDR3 counts 12 amino acids. The only DNA kept is the CDR3, 36 bases in frame from the first base.